Following are 22 T cell receptor beta chains from one sample sequenced in a study of T cell responses to AZD1222 COVID-19 vaccine. Profiling relied on immunoSEQ multiplex PCR, and the TCRdb table lists in-frame clones only, not all of them. The sample has some 200,000 clones, over 85% seen once. The sequencing used peripheral blood, collected 28 days after the second AZD1222 dose. The origin of the receptors is an adult who received the AZD1222 COVID-19 vaccine.

This chain connects TRBV5-1 to TRBJ1-1; D is perhaps TRBD1 (5 bases). V lost 2 bases, J lost 4 bases, and 12 bases lay in between. CDR1 and CDR2 (germline): SGHRS, YFSETQ. CDR3 length equals 14 residues. The CDR3 sequence is CASSFGTPGTEAFF. In DNA, the CDR3 is TGCGCCAGCAGCTTCGGGACTCCCGGCACTGAAGCTTTCTTT.

Only one count was recorded for this clone. The chain joins TRBV4-3 to TRBJ2-1; D uncertain. In germline, CDR1 is LGHNA, CDR2 YSLEER. Trimming took 1 base from V and 1 from J, leaving 5 bases between them. The CDR3 is 14 residues long. CDR3: CASSQGLSYNEQFF. CDR3 in DNA: TGCGCCAGCAGCCAAGGGTTATCCTACAATGAGCAGTTCTTC.

The chain links TRBV20-1 to TRBJ1-2; D unclear. Trimming cost V 4 bases and J 4 bases, with 7 bases left between them. From germline, CDR1 is DFQATT and CDR2 SNEGSKA (reference sequence). This CDR3 contains 11 residues. CDR3: CSAKSAYGYTF. CDR3 nucleotides: TGCAGTGCTAAATCCGCCTATGGCTACACCTTC.

This chain links TRBV25-1 with TRBJ2-7; D gene uncertain. Per the germline V gene, CDR1 is MGHDK and CDR2 is SYGVNS. This CDR3 contains 16 residues. The ends were cut back, 3 bases at V and 4 bases at J, with 19 bases in the middle. CDR3 protein: CASSDQDSSHQYEQYF. CDR3 bases: TGTGCCAGCAGTGACCAAGACTCTTCCCACCAGTACGAGCAGTACTTC.

The chain recombines TRBV6-2 or TRBV6-3 with TRBJ1-2, with no clear D. The germline V and J ends were trimmed by 2 bases and 6 bases, with 10 bases remaining between them. Germline V gene data show CDR1 as MNHEY and CDR2 as SVGEGT. This CDR3 has 13 amino acids. The DNA of the CDR3 is TGTGCCAGCAGTTACACCAAGAATGATGGCTACACCTTC. It yields the protein CASSYTKNDGYTF.

V gene TRBV6-2 or TRBV6-3 combines with J gene TRBJ2-6; no clear D. V was trimmed by 5 bases and J by 0 bases, leaving 11 bases between them. The CDR3 extends over 16 amino acids. Germline CDR1 reads MNHEY; CDR2 reads SVGEGT. Written as DNA, the CDR3 is TGTGCCAGCAGTCAAGGCTATCGCTCTGGGGCCAACGTCCTGACTTTC. This encodes CASSQGYRSGANVLTF.

The chain recombines TRBV4-2 with TRBJ2-1; TRBD2 is a possible D gene (7 bases). CDR1 is LGHNA and CDR2 is YNFKEQ in the germline V gene. V was pared by 0 bases and J by 2 bases, with 14 bases between. The CDR3 has 17 residues. CDR3 DNA sequence: TGTGCCAGCAGCCAAGAATACGCCGGGGGGCCCTACAATGAGCAGTTCTTC. Protein product: CASSQEYAGGPYNEQFF.

The chain employs TRBV2 and TRBJ1-3, with D unresolved. CDR1 SNHLY and CDR2 FYNNEI come from the germline V gene. Trimming removed 6 bases from V and 2 bases from J, with 14 bases in between. The CDR3 sequence is 15 residues long. The CDR3 coding sequence is TGTGCCAGCAGGGCCACCGGGAGCACTGGAAACACCATATATTTT. Its translation is CASRATGSTGNTIYF.

The rearrangement uses TRBV2 and TRBJ2-3; perhaps TRBD1 as D (6 bases). CDR1 is SNHLY and CDR2 is FYNNEI in the germline V gene. This CDR3 comprises 14 residues. The V gene lost 11 bases and the J gene lost 6 bases, with 21 bases spanning the gap. The chain's CDR3 is CAGIQGAGGDTQYF. Here the CDR3 DNA reads TGTGCCGGGATACAGGGCGCAGGCGGGGATACGCAGTATTTT.

This chain uses TRBV18 with TRBJ1-5; D is perhaps TRBD1 (5 bases). Trimming stripped 1 base from V and 4 bases from J, with 8 bases between. The CDR3 length is 14 residues. Germline loops: CDR1 KGHSH, CDR2 LQKENI. CDR3 residues: CASSPLGGNQPQHF. In DNA, the CDR3 is TGTGCCAGCTCACCACTTGGGGGGAATCAGCCCCAGCATTTT.

The chain carries TRBV5-1 and TRBJ1-2, with 10 bases lining up with TRBD1. V trimming: 4 bases; J trimming: 6 bases; junction bases outside the gene matches: 9. The CDR3 is 15 residues long. Germline V gene sequence: CDR1 SGHRS, CDR2 YFSETQ. CDR3 nucleotide sequence: TGCGCCAGCAGCCCCTCACCGGGACAGGGGAATGGCTACACCTTC. This translates into CASSPSPGQGNGYTF. Using reference TRBV5-1 and TRBJ1-2 for the parts outside the CDR3, the full variable domain is KAGVTQTPRYLIKTRGQQVTLSCSPISGHRSVSWYQQTPGQGLQFLFEYFSETQRNKGNFPGRFSGRQFSNSRSEMNVSTLELGDSALYLCASSPSPGQGNGYTFGSGTRLTVV.

The chain carries TRBV5-1 and TRBJ2-5; D ambiguous. V lost 0 bases and J 5 bases, leaving 11 bases between the germline ends. The CDR3 spans 14 residues. The V gene's germline CDR1 is SGHRS and CDR2 YFSETQ. The CDR3 nucleotides read TGCGCCAGCAGCTTGGCAATGGGTCGCGAGACCCAGTACTTC. Its protein is CASSLAMGRETQYF.

This chain links TRBV12-3 or TRBV12-4 with TRBJ1-2; possibly TRBD1 for D (5 bases). V shed 3 bases and J shed 6 bases, with 8 bases lying between them. This CDR3 has 12 amino acids. The CDR3 spells CASSFQGHGYTF. DNA for the CDR3: TGTGCCAGCAGTTTCCAGGGACATGGCTACACCTTC.

The rearrangement links TRBV28 to TRBJ1-3; the match to TRBD1 covers 8 bases. The germline CDR1 and CDR2 sequences are MDHEN and SYDVKM. V lost 7 bases to trimming and J lost 4 bases; unmatched junction nucleotides: 6. CDR3 length: 14 residues. The CDR3 DNA is TGTGCCAGCAATATACAGGGGGGCGGAAACACCATATATTTT. It specifies CASNIQGGGNTIYF.

The chain joins TRBV4-1 to TRBJ1-5, with D unclear. From germline, CDR1 is MGHRA and CDR2 YSYEKL. Trimming took 4 bases from V and 0 from J, leaving 16 bases between them. CDR3 length: 17 amino acids. The DNA for the CDR3 is TGCGCCAGCAGCCTCCCGTTGATAGGTTATAGCAATCAGCCCCAGCATTTT. Translating it yields CASSLPLIGYSNQPQHF.

This chain links TRBV5-6 with TRBJ2-5; D could derive from TRBD1 or TRBD2 (5 bases each). This CDR3 comprises 14 residues. V lost 2 bases to trimming and J lost 3 bases, with 11 bases between them. CDR1 SGHDT and CDR2 YYEEEE come from the germline V gene. The DNA of the CDR3 is TGTGCCAGCAGCTTTTGGGACGGAAAAGAGACCCAGTACTTC. As protein: CASSFWDGKETQYF.

The genes are TRBV9 and TRBJ2-2; tentatively, D is TRBD1 or TRBD2 (5 bases each). Germline V gene sequence: CDR1 SGDLS, CDR2 YYNGEE. The CDR3 consists of 15 residues. V shed 1 base and J shed 3 bases, with 10 bases lying between them. CDR3 nucleotide sequence: TGTGCCAGCAGCGTAAACGGGGCCGACACCGGGGAGCTGTTTTTT. Translated, it gives CASSVNGADTGELFF. The entire variable domain, with the rest obtained from reference TRBV9 and TRBJ2-2, is as follows: DSGVTQTPKHLITATGQRVTLRCSPRSGDLSVYWYQQSLDQGLQFLIQYYNGEERAKGNILERFSAQQFPDLHSELNLSSLELGDSALYFCASSVNGADTGELFFGEGSRLTVL.

In this sample, this clone turned up once. CDR3 region: CASSLSTPGANVLTF. CDR3 nucleotides: TGTGCCAGCAGCCTATCAACCCCCGGGGCCAACGTCCTGACTTTC. V usage is TRBV6-5 and J usage is TRBJ2-6; D is ambiguous. With 6 bases removed from V and 4 bases from J, the gap between germline ends came to 13 bases. The CDR3 spans 15 residues. CDR1 is MNHEY, CDR2 SVGAGI, per germline.

The count of this clone is one. The chain couples TRBV29-1 to TRBJ1-1; D is undetermined. This CDR3 has 13 amino acids. V was clipped by 4 bases and J by 1 base, with 10 bases between them. Germline CDR1 and CDR2: SQVTM and ANQGSEA. The CDR3 sequence is CSVGNNQNTEAFF. In DNA form, the CDR3 reads TGCAGCGTTGGTAACAACCAGAACACTGAAGCTTTCTTT.

V is TRBV7-2 and J is TRBJ2-7, with D perhaps TRBD2 (5 bases). Trimming took off 5 bases at V and 2 bases at J, with 13 bases between the two ends. This CDR3 spans 14 amino acids. Germline CDR1 is SGHTA and CDR2 is FQGNSA. CDR3 sequence: CASSPRESTYEQYF. The CDR3 DNA reads TGTGCCAGCAGCCCCCGGGAATCGACCTACGAGCAGTACTTC.

This clone was counted only a few times. V is TRBV5-1 and J is TRBJ1-1, with D perhaps matching TRBD1 (6 bases). V lost 0 bases to trimming and J lost 5 bases, with 14 bases between them. CDR1 is SGHRS and CDR2 is YFSETQ in the germline V gene. This CDR3 region has 15 residues. The CDR3, as DNA: TGCGCCAGCAGCTTGGCCACGTTGGACAGTACTGAAGCTTTCTTT. It translates to CASSLATLDSTEAFF.

The rearrangement links TRBV12-3 or TRBV12-4 to TRBJ2-3; TRBD2 matches 9 bases. V was clipped by 5 bases and J by 10 bases; unmatched bases: 4. This CDR3 contains 12 residues. CDR3 sequence: CASSTLAGAQYF. The CDR3, as DNA: TGTGCCAGCAGTACCTTAGCGGGGGCGCAGTATTTT.